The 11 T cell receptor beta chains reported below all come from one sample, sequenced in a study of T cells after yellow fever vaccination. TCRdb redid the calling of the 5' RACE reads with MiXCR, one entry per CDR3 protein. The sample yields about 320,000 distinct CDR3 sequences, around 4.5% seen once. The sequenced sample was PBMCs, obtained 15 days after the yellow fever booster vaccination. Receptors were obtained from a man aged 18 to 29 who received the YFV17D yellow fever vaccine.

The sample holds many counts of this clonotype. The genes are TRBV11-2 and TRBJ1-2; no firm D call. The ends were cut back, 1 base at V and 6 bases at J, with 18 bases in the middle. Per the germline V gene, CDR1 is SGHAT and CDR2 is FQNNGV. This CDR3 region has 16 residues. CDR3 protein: CASSLGTPRSGDGYTF. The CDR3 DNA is TGTGCCAGCAGCTTAGGAACCCCTCGCAGCGGCGATGGCTACACCTTC.

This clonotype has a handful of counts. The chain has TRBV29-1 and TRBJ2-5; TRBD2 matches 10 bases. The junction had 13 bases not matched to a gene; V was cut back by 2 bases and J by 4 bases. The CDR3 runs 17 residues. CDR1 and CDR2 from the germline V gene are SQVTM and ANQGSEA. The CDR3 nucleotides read TGCAGCGTTGAAAGTCAAGGGGTAGCTAGCGGGGGAGAGACCCAGTACTTC. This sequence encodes CSVESQGVASGGETQYF.

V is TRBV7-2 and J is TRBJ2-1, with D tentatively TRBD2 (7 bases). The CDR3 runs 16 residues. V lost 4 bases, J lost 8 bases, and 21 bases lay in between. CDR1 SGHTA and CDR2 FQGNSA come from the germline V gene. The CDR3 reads CASSSDGGPPRDEQFF. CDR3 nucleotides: TGTGCCAGCAGCTCCGACGGGGGGCCTCCCAGGGATGAGCAGTTCTTC.

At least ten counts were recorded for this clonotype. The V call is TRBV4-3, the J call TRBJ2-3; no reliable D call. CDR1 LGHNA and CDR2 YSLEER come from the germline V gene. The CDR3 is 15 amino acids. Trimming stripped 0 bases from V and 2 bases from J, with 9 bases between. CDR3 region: CASSQDLASTDTQYF. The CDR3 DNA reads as TGCGCCAGCAGCCAAGATCTGGCTTCCACAGATACGCAGTATTTT.

In DNA, the CDR3 is TGTGCCAGCCCGACTCCCTCCACAGATACGCAGTATTTT. This translates into CASPTPSTDTQYF. The rearrangement joins TRBV6-1 to TRBJ2-3, with D uncertain. The germline gives CDR1 MNHNS, CDR2 SASEGT. V lost 8 bases, J lost 2 bases, and 11 bases lay in between. There are 13 residues in the CDR3.

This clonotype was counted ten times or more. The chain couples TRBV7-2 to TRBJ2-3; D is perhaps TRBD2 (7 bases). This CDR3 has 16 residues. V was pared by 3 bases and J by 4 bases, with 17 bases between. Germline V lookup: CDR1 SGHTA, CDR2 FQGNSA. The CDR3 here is CASSFVGGGASDTQYF. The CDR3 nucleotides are TGTGCCAGCAGCTTTGTAGGTGGGGGGGCATCAGATACGCAGTATTTT.

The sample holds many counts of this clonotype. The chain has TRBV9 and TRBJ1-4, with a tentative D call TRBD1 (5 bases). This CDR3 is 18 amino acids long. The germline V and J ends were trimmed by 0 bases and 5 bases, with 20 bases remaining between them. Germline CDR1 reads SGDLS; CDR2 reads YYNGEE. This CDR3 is CASSVAGLEGYGNEKLFF. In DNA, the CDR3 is TGTGCCAGCAGCGTAGCAGGGCTCGAAGGATATGGGAATGAAAAACTGTTTTTT. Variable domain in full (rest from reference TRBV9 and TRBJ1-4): DSGVTQTPKHLITATGQRVTLRCSPRSGDLSVYWYQQSLDQGLQFLIQYYNGEERAKGNILERFSAQQFPDLHSELNLSSLELGDSALYFCASSVAGLEGYGNEKLFFGSGTQLSVL.

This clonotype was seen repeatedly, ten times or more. The CDR3 loop is CASSPPGQPDTQYF. CDR3 DNA sequence: TGTGCCAGCTCACCACCCGGACAGCCAGATACGCAGTATTTT. V gene TRBV18 combines with J gene TRBJ2-3; perhaps TRBD1 as D (6 bases). Trimming shortened V by 0 bases and J by 4 bases, and 8 bases separated the two germline ends. CDR3 length: 14 amino acids. Germline V gene sequence: CDR1 KGHSH, CDR2 LQKENI. The full variable domain, rest sourced from reference TRBV18 and TRBJ2-3, is NAGVMQNPRHLVRRRGQEARLRCSPMKGHSHVYWYRQLPEEGLKFMVYLQKENIIDESGMPKERFSAEFPKEGPSILRIQQVVRGDSAAYFCASSPPGQPDTQYFGPGTRLTVL.

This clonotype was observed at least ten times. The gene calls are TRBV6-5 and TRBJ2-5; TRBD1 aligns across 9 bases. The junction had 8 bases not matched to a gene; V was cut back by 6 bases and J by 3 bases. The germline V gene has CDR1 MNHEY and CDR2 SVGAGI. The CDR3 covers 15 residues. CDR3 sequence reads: CASSLDRGGEETQYF. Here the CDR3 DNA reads TGTGCCAGCAGCTTGGACAGGGGCGGAGAAGAGACCCAGTACTTC.

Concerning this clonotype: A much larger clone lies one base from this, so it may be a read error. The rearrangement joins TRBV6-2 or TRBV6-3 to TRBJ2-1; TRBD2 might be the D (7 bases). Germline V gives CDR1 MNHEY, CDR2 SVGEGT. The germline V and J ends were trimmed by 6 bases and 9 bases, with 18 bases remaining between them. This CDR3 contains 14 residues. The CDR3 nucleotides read TGTGCCAGCAGCCCGATGGGGGGGCCGGGTGAGCAGTTCTTC. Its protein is CASSPMGGPGEQFF.

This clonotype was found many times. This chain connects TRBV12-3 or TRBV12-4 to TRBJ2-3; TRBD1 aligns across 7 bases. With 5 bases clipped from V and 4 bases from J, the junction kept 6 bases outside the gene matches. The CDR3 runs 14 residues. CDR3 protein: CASSPPGQSDTQYF. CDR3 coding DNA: TGTGCCAGCAGTCCACCGGGACAGTCAGATACGCAGTATTTT.